The 15 T cell receptor beta chains presented below share a single source sample, sequenced in a study of cytomegalovirus exposure and HLA in healthy donors. The primer mix had 60 Vbeta and 13 Jbeta primers. Profiling relied on immunoSEQ multiplex PCR, and the TCRdb table lists in-frame clones only, not all of them. Of over 150,000 clones detected, approximately 71% appear once; the ten largest clones hold roughly 5%. The sequencing input was PBMCs. These receptors were collected from a male donor in good health and CMV-seronegative.

The chain is built from TRBV19 and TRBJ1-2; 7 bases line up with TRBD1. Per the germline V gene, CDR1 is LNHDA and CDR2 is SQIVND (reference sequence). V dropped 2 bases and J dropped 3; count of bases not matched to a gene: 3. The CDR3 has 14 amino acids. CDR3 in amino acids: CASSISQGDYGYTF. In DNA form, the CDR3 reads TGTGCCAGTAGTATATCGCAGGGGGACTATGGCTACACCTTC.

This chain connects TRBV5-1 to TRBJ1-5, with 8 bases aligning to TRBD1. In germline, CDR1 is SGHRS, CDR2 YFSETQ. This CDR3 comprises 14 residues. V shed 1 base and J 5 bases; nucleotides not matched to a gene: 2. CDR3 amino acids: CASSLLTGDQPQHF. CDR3 nucleotide sequence: TGCGCCAGCAGCTTGTTGACAGGGGATCAGCCCCAGCATTTT.

This clone was recorded a few times. The chain has TRBV11-2 and TRBJ2-2; D is perhaps TRBD1 (6 bases). The CDR3 sequence is 15 residues long. The germline V and J ends were trimmed by 2 bases and 4 bases, with 11 bases remaining between them. Germline V gene lookup returns CDR1 SGHAT and CDR2 FQNNGV. DNA of the CDR3: TGTGCCAGCAGCTTATCAGGGGCTAGCACCGGGGAGCTGTTTTTT. This gives the protein CASSLSGASTGELFF.

The chain couples TRBV6-4 to TRBJ1-2; 9 nucleotides line up with TRBD1. Per germline, CDR1 MRHNA and CDR2 SNTAGT. CDR3 size: 13 residues. Trimming cost V 6 bases and J 8 bases; bases outside gene matches: 7. The CDR3 protein is CASSSGTGSGYTF. The CDR3, as DNA: TGTGCCAGCAGCTCCGGGACAGGGAGCGGCTACACCTTC.

The chain uses TRBV6-5 and TRBJ2-7; D is perhaps TRBD1 (6 bases). Trimming shortened V by 2 bases and J by 0 bases, and 8 bases separated the two germline ends. The CDR3 loop spans 14 amino acids. The germline V gene encodes CDR1 MNHEY and CDR2 SVGAGI. Written as DNA, the CDR3 is TGTGCCAGCAGTTACACAGGGACCTCCTACGAGCAGTACTTC. Translated: CASSYTGTSYEQYF.

Regarding this clone: Additional DNA sequences in this sample encode the identical CDR3. This chain links TRBV5-1 with TRBJ1-4; D not resolved. The germline gives CDR1 SGHRS, CDR2 YFSETQ. The V gene lost 4 bases and the J gene lost 8 bases, with 18 bases spanning the gap. The CDR3 covers 15 residues. The CDR3 sequence is CASSLEGGLGEKLFF. DNA for the CDR3: TGCGCCAGCAGCCTGGAAGGAGGGTTGGGAGAAAAACTGTTTTTT.

This clone occurred a few times. The rearrangement links TRBV20-1 to TRBJ1-1; 7 bases agree with TRBD1. The CDR3 covers 11 residues. The germline gives CDR1 DFQATT, CDR2 SNEGSKA (reference sequence). Unmatched junction bases numbered 4, after V lost 4 bases and J lost 8 bases. Written as DNA, the CDR3 is TGCAGTGCTACCCAGGACAGGGAAGCTTTCTTT. Protein product: CSATQDREAFF.

This clone was observed a few times. This chain links TRBV4-3 with TRBJ1-5; D is undetermined. V gave up 0 bases and J gave up 4 bases, with 10 bases separating them. Germline V gives CDR1 LGHNA, CDR2 YSLEER. This CDR3 contains 15 residues. The CDR3, as DNA: TGCGCCAGCAGCCAAGATTGGAGAGGGAATCAGCCCCAGCATTTT. Its translation: CASSQDWRGNQPQHF.

CDR3 DNA: TGTGCCTATACCTCAGGGGGAGCCTATGGCTACACCTTC. Translating gives CAYTSGGAYGYTF. The chain recombines TRBV30 with TRBJ1-2, with 7 bases aligning to TRBD1. V shed 7 bases, J shed 4 bases, and the junction held 9 bases outside the gene matches. CDR1 and CDR2 from the germline V gene are GTSNPN and SVGIG (reference sequence). The CDR3 length is 13 residues.

The gene calls are TRBV4-2 and TRBJ2-7; TRBD2 agrees at 11 bases. The V gene end was trimmed by 1 base and the J gene end by 3 bases; junction bases not matched to a gene: 11. Germline V CDR1 and CDR2: LGHNA, YNFKEQ. The CDR3 has 18 amino acids. The CDR3: CASSQAVAGGRRDYEQYF. The DNA for the CDR3 is TGTGCCAGCAGCCAAGCGGTAGCGGGAGGGCGGAGGGACTACGAGCAGTACTTC.

This clone was detected only a few times. This chain joins TRBV9 and TRBJ2-3; 8 nucleotides align to TRBD1. CDR1 SGDLS and CDR2 YYNGEE come from the germline V gene. The trim removed 4 bases at V and 3 bases at J, leaving 7 bases unmatched. The CDR3 spans 15 residues. The CDR3 spells CASSPRTGPTDTQYF. In DNA form, the CDR3 reads TGTGCCAGCAGCCCGCGGACAGGGCCAACAGATACGCAGTATTTT. Full variable domain (rest looked up from reference TRBV9 and TRBJ2-3): DSGVTQTPKHLITATGQRVTLRCSPRSGDLSVYWYQQSLDQGLQFLIQYYNGEERAKGNILERFSAQQFPDLHSELNLSSLELGDSALYFCASSPRTGPTDTQYFGPGTRLTVL.

The chain's CDR3 is CASSSQVTGELFF. The CDR3 DNA sequence: TGTGCCAGCAGCTCACAGGTTACCGGGGAGCTGTTTTTT. The rearrangement joins TRBV11-3 to TRBJ2-2, with a possible D match to TRBD1 (5 bases). Between the trimmed V and J ends, which lost 4 bases and 5 bases, there was a span of 8 bases. From germline, CDR1 is SGHNT and CDR2 YENEEA. This CDR3 is 13 amino acids long.

The rearrangement uses TRBV28 and TRBJ2-3; 12 nucleotides line up with TRBD2. Germline lookup yields CDR1 MDHEN and CDR2 SYDVKM. CDR3 size: 17 residues. V was pared by 3 bases and J by 2 bases, with 6 bases of the junction left unmatched. CDR3 loop: CASSLGLAGGPTDTQYF. The CDR3 DNA sequence: TGTGCCAGCAGTTTGGGCCTAGCGGGAGGGCCCACAGATACGCAGTATTTT.

The chain couples TRBV6-1 to TRBJ2-6; D possibly corresponds to TRBD2 (6 bases). Trimming took 2 bases from V and 4 from J, leaving 12 bases between them. Germline V gives CDR1 MNHNS, CDR2 SASEGT. The CDR3 has 16 residues. The CDR3 sequence is CASSERGGGGANVLTF. The CDR3 DNA sequence: TGTGCCAGCAGTGAACGTGGGGGAGGCGGGGCCAACGTCCTGACTTTC.

The rearrangement joins TRBV18 to TRBJ2-7; 7 bases map to TRBD1. The CDR3 covers 17 residues. V lost 1 base, J lost 0 bases, and 9 bases stayed unmatched. Germline CDR1 is KGHSH and CDR2 is LQKENI. This CDR3 is CASSPRIGQANSYEQYF. The CDR3, as DNA: TGTGCCAGCTCACCACGAATAGGACAGGCAAACTCCTACGAGCAGTACTTC.